The source of this T cell receptor (beta chain) is a study of T cells in narcolepsy. The table came from immunoSEQ multiplex PCR; TCRdb's copy has only in-frame clones and leaves some out. The sample has under 40,000 clones; about four fifths are singletons. The CDR3 loop spans 18 amino acids. Trimming took 0 bases from V and 6 from J; bases not matched to a gene: 12. Germline V gene sequence: CDR1 SGHDT, CDR2 YYEEEE. This sequence originates from a human donor in good health. Sequencing was done on a sample of memory (CD45RA-) CD4+ T cells from blood. The J gene is TRBJ2-3, the V gene TRBV5-6; TRBD2 matches at 11 bases. CDR3 coding DNA: TGTGCCAGCAGCTTGGGCAGGGCTAGCGGGGGGACGCATGATACGCAGTATTTT. This translates into CASSLGRASGGTHDTQYF.